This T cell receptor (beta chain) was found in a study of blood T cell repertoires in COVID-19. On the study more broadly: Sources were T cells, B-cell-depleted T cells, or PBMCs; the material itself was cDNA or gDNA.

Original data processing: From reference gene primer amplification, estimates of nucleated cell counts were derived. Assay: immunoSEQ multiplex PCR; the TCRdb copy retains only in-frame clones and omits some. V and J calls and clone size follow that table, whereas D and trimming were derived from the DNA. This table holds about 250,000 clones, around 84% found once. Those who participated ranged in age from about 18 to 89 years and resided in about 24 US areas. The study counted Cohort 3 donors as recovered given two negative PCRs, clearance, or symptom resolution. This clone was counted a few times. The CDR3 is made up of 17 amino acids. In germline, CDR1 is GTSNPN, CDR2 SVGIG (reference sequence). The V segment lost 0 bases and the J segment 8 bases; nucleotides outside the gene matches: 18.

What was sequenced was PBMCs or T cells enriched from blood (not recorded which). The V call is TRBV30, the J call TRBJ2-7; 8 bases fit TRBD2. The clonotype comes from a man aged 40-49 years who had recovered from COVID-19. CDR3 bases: TGTGCCTGGAGTGTAAGGTTACTAGCGGTACCCGTAGGCAAGCAGTACTTC. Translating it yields CAWSVRLLAVPVGKQYF.